This T cell receptor (beta chain) was observed in a study of graft-versus-host responses after intestinal transplantation. Whole-study context: All recipients got anti-thymocyte globulin induction, then tacrolimus and steroids for 2 to 3 years.

Time point of the sample: postoperative day 105 after intestinal transplantation (dayNNNN = postoperative day). Tissue processing of the graft released intraepithelial and lamina propria lymphocytes from it. The repertoire was sequenced with immunoSEQ multiplex PCR; TCRdb's copy has only in-frame clones and lacks some. Of 4,100 or so clones in the sample, over 70% were seen once. With regard to this clone: The antigen remains undetermined.

Germline V gene data show CDR1 as SNHLY and CDR2 as FYNNEI. V lost 3 bases, J lost 7 bases, and 12 bases stayed unmatched. The CDR3 contains 16 residues. Study-wide findings and caveats: Among circulating GvH clones, peak levels were associated with early post-transplant declines in HvG clones. Recipient marrow harbored GvH clones, some of which surfaced first in ileum or blood.

The chain couples TRBV2 to TRBJ2-1, with 7 nucleotides matching TRBD2. The TCR comes from a human patient who received an intestinal transplant, so some T cells may come from the graft donor. The sequencing here drew on ileum tissue, taken 105 days after intestinal transplantation. The DNA for the CDR3 is TGTGCCAGCAGTGATCCGGGGGACTATTTTGGGAATGAGCAGTTCTTC. Its translation is CASSDPGDYFGNEQFF.